This record covers a single T cell receptor beta chain. Three nested ARM-PCR rounds with V-beta and C-beta primers built TCRB libraries. TCRdb ran MiXCR on the multiplex PCR reads and lists one entry per CDR3 protein. The sample shows about 32,000 distinct CDR3 sequences, 61% of them seen only once. The germline gives CDR1 MNHNY, CDR2 SVGAGI (reference sequence). The CDR3 consists of 14 residues. Trimming took off 2 bases at V and 3 bases at J, with 10 bases between the two ends. This specimen belongs to a study of tumor-infiltrating lymphocytes in glioblastoma multiforme. The receptor was isolated from a male donor with glioblastoma. Input material: brain tumor tissue. The chain employs TRBV6-6 and TRBJ1-1; no firm D call. The CDR3 here is CASSYHRGDTEAFF. For the CDR3, the DNA is TGTGCCAGCAGTTACCATCGGGGAGACACTGAAGCTTTCTTT.